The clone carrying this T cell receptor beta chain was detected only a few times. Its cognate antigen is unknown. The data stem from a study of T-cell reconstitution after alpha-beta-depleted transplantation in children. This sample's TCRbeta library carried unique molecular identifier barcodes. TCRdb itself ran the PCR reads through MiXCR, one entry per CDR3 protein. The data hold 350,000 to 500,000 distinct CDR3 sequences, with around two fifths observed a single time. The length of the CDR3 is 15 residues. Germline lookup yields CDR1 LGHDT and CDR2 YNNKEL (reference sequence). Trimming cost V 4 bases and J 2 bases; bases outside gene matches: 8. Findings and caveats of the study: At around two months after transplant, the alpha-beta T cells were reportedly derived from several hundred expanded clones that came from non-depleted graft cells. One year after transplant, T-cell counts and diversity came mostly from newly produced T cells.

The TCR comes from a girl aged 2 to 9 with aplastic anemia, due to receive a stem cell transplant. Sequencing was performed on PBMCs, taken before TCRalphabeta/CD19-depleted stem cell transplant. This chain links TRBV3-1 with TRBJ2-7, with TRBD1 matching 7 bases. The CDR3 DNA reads TGTGCCAGCAGCCCAACGACAGGGAGCACCTACGAGCAGTACTTC. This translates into CASSPTTGSTYEQYF.